This TCR beta chain comes out of a study of early T cells in non-severe SARS-CoV-2 infection. Overall study context: Sequencing of unsorted whole blood was done on bulk RNA, leaving chains unpaired. Study-wide findings and caveats: The VDJdb matching leaned toward anti-spike CD8 responses and overlooked private and CD4 specificities.

The table lists this clonotype with a few counts. The antigen is unknown. Individual cDNA molecules carried attached unique molecular identifiers. TCRdb called the 5' RACE reads again in MiXCR, with one record for every CDR3 protein. The table has tens of thousands of distinct CDR3 sequences, around 9.6% seen once; the top ten hold around 5.3%. V was trimmed by 5 bases and J by 2 bases, leaving 10 bases between them. The CDR3 is 14 residues long. CDR1 and CDR2 (germline): LGHNT, FRNRAP. The receptor was isolated from an adult who was a healthcare worker with PCR-confirmed SARS-CoV-2 infection or an uninfected control (not recorded which). The starting material was whole blood, obtained at baseline. The rearrangement joins TRBV12-5 to TRBJ1-3; D remains unclear. This chain's CDR3 is CASGRGITGNTIYF. The CDR3, as DNA: TGTGCTAGTGGTCGAGGTATTACTGGAAACACCATATATTTT.